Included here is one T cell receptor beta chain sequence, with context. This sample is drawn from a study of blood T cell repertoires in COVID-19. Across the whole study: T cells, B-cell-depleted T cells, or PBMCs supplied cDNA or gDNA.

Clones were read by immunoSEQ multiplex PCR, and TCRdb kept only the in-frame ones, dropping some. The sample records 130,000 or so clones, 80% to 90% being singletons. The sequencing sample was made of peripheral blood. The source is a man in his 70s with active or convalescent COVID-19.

CDR3 coding DNA: TGCAGCGTGACACGGGGCGGCGGGGTTGATGGCATTCAGTACTTC. Its translation is CSVTRGGGVDGIQYF. The chain recombines TRBV29-1 with TRBJ2-4; tentative D call: TRBD2 (6 bases). Germline CDR1 and CDR2: SQVTM and ANQGSEA. The CDR3 spans 15 residues. Trimming cost V 6 bases and J 9 bases, with 24 bases left between them.